These 19 T cell receptor beta chains originate from one sample sequenced in a study of blood T cell repertoires in COVID-19. Clones were read by immunoSEQ multiplex PCR, and TCRdb kept only the in-frame ones, dropping some. The sample includes more than 85,000 clones, 70% to 85% of them seen just once. The source material was peripheral blood. All receptors come from a man aged 55 to 70 with active or convalescent COVID-19.

The chain uses TRBV9 and TRBJ2-2; D not resolved. The CDR3 sequence is 15 residues long. Germline V gives CDR1 SGDLS, CDR2 YYNGEE. V was clipped by 4 bases and J by 1 base, with 11 bases between them. This chain's CDR3 is CASSPVIGNTGELFF. The CDR3 region has the DNA TGTGCCAGCAGCCCCGTAATCGGGAACACCGGGGAGCTGTTTTTT.

The CDR3, as DNA: TGTGCCAGCAGCTCTACTAGCAATGAGCAGTTCTTC. This codes for CASSSTSNEQFF. V usage is TRBV28 and J usage is TRBJ2-1, with D tentatively TRBD2 (5 bases). Between the trimmed V and J ends, which lost 6 bases and 6 bases, there was a span of 9 bases. The V gene's germline CDR1 is MDHEN and CDR2 SYDVKM. This CDR3 is built from 12 residues.

The chain links TRBV5-1 to TRBJ2-1; TRBD1 matches at 7 bases. The CDR3 covers 14 residues. With V trimmed by 4 bases and J by 5 bases, 6 bases remained unmatched. Looked up from germline, CDR1 is SGHRS and CDR2 is YFSETQ. The CDR3 is CASSPGQPNNEQFF. The CDR3 bases are TGCGCCAGCAGCCCGGGACAGCCAAACAATGAGCAGTTCTTC.

This clone was counted a few times. The chain combines TRBV27 with TRBJ2-7, with 8 nucleotides matching TRBD2. The J segment lost 4 bases and the V segment lost 3 bases, leaving 14 bases of the junction unmatched. The CDR3 runs to 17 residues. Germline CDR1 MNHEY, CDR2 SMNVEV (reference sequence). CDR3 in amino acids: CASSFLGGSGSRYEQYF. In DNA form, the CDR3 reads TGTGCCAGCAGTTTCCTAGGTGGGAGCGGGAGTCGGTACGAGCAGTACTTC.

The chain combines TRBV24-1 with TRBJ2-1; D might be TRBD2 (7 bases). The length of the CDR3 is 15 residues. V gave up 4 bases and J gave up 5 bases, with 14 bases separating them. CDR1 and CDR2 (germline): KGHDR, SFDVKD. The CDR3 region has the DNA TGTGCCACCAGTGACACAACGGGGGGCCACAATGAGCAGTTCTTC. Translation: CATSDTTGGHNEQFF.

The V gene is TRBV5-1, the J gene TRBJ1-5; perhaps TRBD1 as D (5 bases). Germline CDR1 SGHRS, CDR2 YFSETQ. This CDR3 region has 15 residues. Trimming left V 1 base short and J 5 bases short, with 13 bases between. The DNA of the CDR3 is TGCGCCAGCAGCTTGAATCCGGGGGGAGATCAGCCCCAGCATTTT. It specifies CASSLNPGGDQPQHF.

This chain connects TRBV3-1 (or the pseudogene TRBV3-2) to TRBJ2-2, with 10 bases matching TRBD2. Germline V gives CDR1 LGHDT, CDR2 YNNKEL (reference sequence). This CDR3 region has 16 residues. Trimming removed 4 bases from V and 2 bases from J; junction bases left unmatched: 4. The CDR3, as DNA: TGTGCCAGCAGCCGAAGGACTAGCGGTAACACCGGGGAGCTGTTTTTT. Translating gives CASSRRTSGNTGELFF.

The chain combines TRBV5-4 with TRBJ2-4; 8 nucleotides match TRBD2. Unmatched junction bases numbered 3, after V lost 3 bases and J lost 4 bases. CDR1 and CDR2 (germline): SGHNT, YYREEE (reference sequence). The CDR3 length is 14 residues. CDR3 region: CASSSRGAKNIQYF. Written as DNA, the CDR3 is TGTGCCAGCAGCTCGCGGGGGGCGAAAAACATTCAGTACTTC. Variable domain in full (rest from reference TRBV5-4 and TRBJ2-4): ETGVTQSPTHLIKTRGQQVTLRCSSQSGHNTVSWYQQALGQGPQFIFQYYREEENGRGNFPPRFSGLQFPNYSSELNVNALELDDSALYLCASSSRGAKNIQYFGAGTRLSVL.

V gene TRBV11-2 combines with J gene TRBJ1-6; D may be TRBD1 (5 bases). The CDR3 loop spans 15 amino acids. V was pared by 3 bases and J by 8 bases, with 14 bases between. CDR1 SGHAT and CDR2 FQNNGV come from the germline V gene. The CDR3 loop is CASSFRRGTDSPLHF. CDR3 sequence (DNA): TGTGCCAGCAGCTTTAGGCGGGGGACCGATTCACCCCTCCACTTT.

This rearrangement joins TRBV7-9 to TRBJ1-1; no reliable D call. The CDR3 runs to 16 residues. Trimming cost V 3 bases and J 5 bases, with 19 bases left between them. Germline V lookup: CDR1 SEHNR, CDR2 FQNEAQ (reference sequence). DNA of the CDR3: TGTGCCAGCAGCTTGGGGAAGGGAGGGAGGTCTACTGAAGCTTTCTTT. This codes for CASSLGKGGRSTEAFF.

V usage is TRBV27 and J usage is TRBJ1-5; D is unclear. There are 16 residues in the CDR3. Deletions cut 2 bases from V and 1 base from J, with 12 bases between. From germline, CDR1 is MNHEY and CDR2 SMNVEV (reference sequence). The CDR3 sequence is CASSLAIGGSNQPQHF. In DNA form, the CDR3 reads TGTGCCAGCAGTTTAGCCATCGGAGGAAGCAATCAGCCCCAGCATTTT.

The rearrangement joins TRBV27 to TRBJ1-2, with a possible D match to TRBD1 (6 bases). V lost 6 bases to trimming and J lost 4 bases, with 18 bases between them. Looked up from germline, CDR1 is MNHEY and CDR2 is SMNVEV (reference sequence). CDR3 length: 15 residues. In DNA, the CDR3 is TGTGCCAGCAGCCCCGTGGACACGGACAGCTATGGCTACACCTTC. Amino acid sequence: CASSPVDTDSYGYTF.

The rearrangement uses TRBV7-2 and TRBJ2-4; TRBD1 matches at 9 bases. The CDR3 has 17 amino acids. V was pared by 1 base and J by 7 bases, with 11 bases of the junction left unmatched. Germline V gene lookup returns CDR1 SGHTA and CDR2 FQGNSA. CDR3 DNA: TGTGCCAGCAGCTTAGAGTGGGCCGTACAGGGGGCGAACATTCAGTACTTC. This sequence encodes CASSLEWAVQGANIQYF. Complete variable domain (other parts from reference TRBV7-2 and TRBJ2-4): GAGVSQSPSNKVTEKGKDVELRCDPISGHTALYWYRQSLGQGLEFLIYFQGNSAPDKSGLPSDRFSAERTGGSVSTLTIQRTQQEDSAVYLCASSLEWAVQGANIQYFGAGTRLSVL.

Here the CDR3 DNA reads TGTGCCAGCAGTGGAGGACCGAGGCTAAATTCACCCCTCCACTTT. The encoded protein is CASSGGPRLNSPLHF. The V gene is TRBV27, the J gene TRBJ1-6, with D unresolved. V lost 5 bases, J lost 7 bases, and 15 bases lay in between. The CDR3 length is 15 residues. Germline V lookup: CDR1 MNHEY, CDR2 SMNVEV (reference sequence).

This clone was counted only a few times. The chain employs TRBV6-1 and TRBJ1-1; TRBD1 is a possible D gene (5 bases). Trimming cost V 2 bases and J 4 bases, with 20 bases left between them. Germline CDR1 is MNHNS and CDR2 is SASEGT. The CDR3 loop spans 17 amino acids. CDR3 sequence (DNA): TGTGCCAGCAGTGAAAAACTAAAACTCCAGGGTAGCACTGAAGCTTTCTTT. It is translated as CASSEKLKLQGSTEAFF.

V gene TRBV6-2 or TRBV6-3 combines with J gene TRBJ1-5; 8 positions agree with TRBD1. V dropped 5 bases and J dropped 4; count of bases not matched to a gene: 7. Per the germline V gene, CDR1 is MNHEY and CDR2 is SVGEGT. The CDR3 consists of 15 residues. The CDR3 sequence: CASSTAGQVNQPQHF. In DNA form, the CDR3 reads TGTGCCAGCAGTACCGCGGGACAGGTAAATCAGCCCCAGCATTTT.

The chain combines TRBV18 with TRBJ2-7, with a possible D match to TRBD1 (6 bases). CDR3 size: 15 residues. V lost 3 bases, J lost 0 bases, and 12 bases lay in between. Germline values: CDR1 KGHSH, CDR2 LQKENI. CDR3 coding DNA: TGTGCCAGCTCACCCCAGGGGTCGGGCTCCTACGAGCAGTACTTC. It is translated as CASSPQGSGSYEQYF. Complete variable domain (other parts from reference TRBV18 and TRBJ2-7): NAGVMQNPRHLVRRRGQEARLRCSPMKGHSHVYWYRQLPEEGLKFMVYLQKENIIDESGMPKERFSAEFPKEGPSILRIQQVVRGDSAAYFCASSPQGSGSYEQYFGPGTRLTVT.

V and J are TRBV4-1 and TRBJ2-1; 14 nucleotides match TRBD2. V lost 5 bases, J lost 0 bases, and 6 bases stayed unmatched. Germline CDR1 reads MGHRA; CDR2 reads YSYEKL. CDR3 size: 18 residues. Here the CDR3 reads CASSGGLAGASSYNEQFF. The CDR3, as DNA: TGCGCCAGCAGCGGGGGACTAGCGGGAGCTAGCTCCTACAATGAGCAGTTCTTC.

CDR3 sequence: CASSPPGGPSQYF. The DNA for the CDR3 is TGTGCCAGCTCACCACCGGGGGGGCCCTCGCAGTACTTC. This chain links TRBV18 with TRBJ2-7; perhaps TRBD2 as D (7 bases). CDR1 is KGHSH and CDR2 is LQKENI in the germline V gene. The length of the CDR3 is 13 residues. With 0 bases removed from V and 9 bases from J, the gap between germline ends came to 12 bases.